This TCR beta chain was profiled in a study of OX40 agonist ivuxolimab in advanced cancers. Background on the study: The study gave patients intravenous ivuxolimab at 0.01 to 10 mg/kg every 2 weeks. Study-wide findings and caveats: By week 6 at 0.1 to 3.0 mg/kg, blood CD4+ and CD8+ T cells had expanded clonally. Fewer expanded clones were found on average in CD4+ than in CD8+ T cells.

V lost 5 bases to trimming and J lost 8 bases; unmatched junction nucleotides: 8. The CDR3 spans 13 residues. The germline V gene encodes CDR1 SGHRS and CDR2 YFSETQ. A note on this clone: Its matching antigen is unknown.

Some clones are missing from TCRdb's copy, which holds only in-frame ones; the method was immunoSEQ multiplex PCR. This sample has some 82,000 clones, with approximately 95% found just once. The chain is built from TRBV5-1 and TRBJ1-2, with 8 bases aligning to TRBD1. The input for sequencing was CD4+ or CD8+ T cells sorted from blood, taken in a trial of the OX40 agonist ivuxolimab. This sequence was found in an adult with an advanced solid tumor such as melanoma, head and neck, liver or kidney cancer. The CDR3 protein is CASRPGGAGGYTF. CDR3 nucleotides: TGCGCCAGCAGGCCAGGGGGCGCGGGCGGCTACACCTTC.